This TCR beta chain was recovered during a study of blood T cell repertoires in COVID-19. Across the study: T cells, B-cell-depleted T cells, or PBMCs provided the cDNA or gDNA that served as material.

Concerning this clone itself: Other DNA sequences from this sample encode an identical CDR3 as well.

Original data processing: The authors estimated nucleated cell counts from reference gene primer amplification. Generated by immunoSEQ multiplex PCR, the TCRdb table keeps only in-frame clones and is missing some. That table furnishes V, J and clone size, whereas the DNA furnished D and trimming. The sample includes approximately 670,000 clones, approximately 90% seen only once; the top ten take approximately 0.25%. The length of the CDR3 is 15 residues. Germline CDR1 is SGHRS and CDR2 is YFSETQ. After removal of 4 bases from V and 0 bases from J, the junction contained 4 bases not matched to a gene.

Sequencing used peripheral blood. V and J are TRBV5-1 and TRBJ2-1; 7 bases match TRBD1. The sequence derives from a woman under 30 with acute or convalescent COVID-19. The CDR3 region has the DNA TGCGCCAGCAGCCTAGGGACAGCCTCCTACAATGAGCAGTTCTTC. It yields the protein CASSLGTASYNEQFF. Supplemented by reference TRBV5-1 and TRBJ2-1, the full variable domain reads KAGVTQTPRYLIKTRGQQVTLSCSPISGHRSVSWYQQTPGQGLQFLFEYFSETQRNKGNFPGRFSGRQFSNSRSEMNVSTLELGDSALYLCASSLGTASYNEQFFGPGTRLTVL.